The subject of this entry is one T cell receptor (beta chain). The antigen is unknown. Each sample yielded at least 7 million isolated PBMCs. The record originates from a study of blood T cells in healthy people across ages. Study-level results: What prevented conclusive comparison of naive and antigen-experienced cells was that PBMCs were unsorted. Long-lived donors had more naive CD4+ cells and higher diversity than aged donors. CMV infection status of these donors was not known.

The use of a sample-barcoded 5' primer and a J-beta primer mix characterized a second PCR of roughly 6 to 11 cycles. TCRdb redid the calling of the 5' RACE reads with MiXCR, one entry per CDR3 protein. The data show around 790,000 distinct CDR3 sequences, 44% seen once. Germline V gene lookup returns CDR1 SGHDT and CDR2 YYEEEE. V dropped 4 bases and J dropped 2; count of bases not matched to a gene: 12. This CDR3 has 17 amino acids. The chain couples TRBV5-6 to TRBJ2-7; 10 bases fit TRBD1. The sequenced sample consisted of blood. The sequence came from a man in his 60s in good health. CDR3 in amino acids: CASSRRTGGKSAYEQYF. The CDR3 region has the DNA TGTGCCAGCAGCCGGCGGACAGGGGGAAAGAGTGCCTACGAGCAGTACTTC.